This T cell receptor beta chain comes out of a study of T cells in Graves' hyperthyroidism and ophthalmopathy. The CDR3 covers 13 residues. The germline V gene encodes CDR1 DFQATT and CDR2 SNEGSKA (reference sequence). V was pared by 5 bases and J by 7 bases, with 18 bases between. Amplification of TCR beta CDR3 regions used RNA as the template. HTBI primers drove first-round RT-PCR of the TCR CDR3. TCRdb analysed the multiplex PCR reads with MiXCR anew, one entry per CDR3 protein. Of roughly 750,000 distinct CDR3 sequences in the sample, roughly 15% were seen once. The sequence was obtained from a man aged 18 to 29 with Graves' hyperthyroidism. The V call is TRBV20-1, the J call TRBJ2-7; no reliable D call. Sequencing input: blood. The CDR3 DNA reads TGCAGTGCTCCGAAGAGCCGAGTTGGGGAGCAGTACTTC. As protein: CSAPKSRVGEQYF.